These T cell receptor beta chains were read from a single sample in a study of blood T cell repertoires in COVID-19. Generated by immunoSEQ multiplex PCR, the TCRdb table keeps only in-frame clones and is missing some. Seen here are 150,000 to 200,000 clones, around nine tenths observed once, and the top ten hold about 4.5%. Sequencing was carried out using peripheral blood. The receptors here all came from a human donor in a cohort sampled during active COVID-19. CDR3s include the opening cysteine and the closing phenylalanine or tryptophan. A D gene is named only where the DNA matches it firmly. Expanded clones are given a class, and other clones once, few, many or no size at all.

TRBJ1-2	.	15	.	TRBV3-1/TRBV3-2	TGTGCCAGCAGCCAAGAAATGGGGGGGTTGGGTGGCTACACCTTC	CASSQEMGGLGGYTF
TRBJ2-3	.	15	.	TRBV27	TGTGCCAGCAGTTTAGCGGGTGACGACACAGATACGCAGTATTTT	CASSLAGDDTDTQYF
TRBJ2-2	.	15	.	TRBV5-1	TGCGCCAGCAGTTTGGGCACAGGGTCGGCCGGGGAGCTGTTTTTT	CASSLGTGSAGELFF
TRBJ2-3	once	14	.	TRBV2	TGTGCCAGCAGAAGAACAGAACCCACAGATACGCAGTATTTT	CASRRTEPTDTQYF
TRBJ2-7	.	14	.	TRBV7-2	TGTGCCAGCAGCTCGCGGGGTGGAAGCTACGAGCAGTACTTC	CASSSRGGSYEQYF
TRBJ1-1	.	14	.	TRBV6-5	TGTGCCAGCAGTTACGTGCGAGGGAACACTGAAGCTTTCTTT	CASSYVRGNTEAFF
TRBJ1-5	few	14	TRBD1	TRBV6-1	TGTGCCAGCAGTGATGGGACAGGGAGTCAGCCCCAGCATTTT	CASSDGTGSQPQHF
TRBJ2-1	.	17	TRBD2	TRBV5-1	TGCGCCAGCAGCTTGGGGTTAGCGGGCAGCTCCTACAATGAGCAGTTCTTC	CASSLGLAGSSYNEQFF
TRBJ2-2	.	16	.	TRBV5-1	TGCGCCAGCCGAAGTTCCGGGACTCCTAACACCGGGGAGCTGTTTTTT	CASRSSGTPNTGELFF
TRBJ2-3	.	16	.	TRBV7-2	TGTGCCAGCAGCTTAGGGTTCGGCTCGGGGATTGATACGCAGTATTTT	CASSLGFGSGIDTQYF
TRBJ1-3	few	18	TRBD1	TRBV3-1/TRBV3-2	TGTGCCAGCAGCCTACCCCTCGGACAGGGATCCTCTGGAAACACCATATATTTT	CASSLPLGQGSSGNTIYF
TRBJ1-2	.	12	.	TRBV9	TGTGCCAGCAACAGGGTCGGTTATGGCTACACCTTC	CASNRVGYGYTF
TRBJ2-1	.	13	.	TRBV5-1	TGCGCCAGCAGCTCAGGTAAAAACAATGAGCAGTTCTTC	CASSSGKNNEQFF
TRBJ1-6	few	14	.	TRBV9	TGTGCCAGCAGCGATAGCTCCTATAATTCACCCCTCCACTTT	CASSDSSYNSPLHF
TRBJ2-7	.	16	.	TRBV5-8	TGTGCCAGCAGCTTGGGGGTGGCCGGGGGTGTGTACGAGCAGTACTTC	CASSLGVAGGVYEQYF
TRBJ1-5	.	15	.	TRBV28	TGTGCCAGCAGTTTTGTCGGCGGAAGCAATCAGCCCCAGCATTTT	CASSFVGGSNQPQHF
TRBJ1-2	.	15	TRBD1	TRBV27	TGTGCCAGCAGCCCTGGACAGGGCCTGATCTATGGCTACACCTTC	CASSPGQGLIYGYTF
TRBJ1-2	.	15	.	TRBV7-2	TGTGCCAGCAGCCCGCCGCCGGGGGGGACCTATGGCTACACCTTC	CASSPPPGGTYGYTF
TRBJ1-4	.	17	.	TRBV2	TGTGCCAGCAGTGTGGGGCTTACTTTCCTCAGGGGAGAAAAACTGTTTTTT	CASSVGLTFLRGEKLFF
TRBJ2-7	few	15	TRBD1	TRBV5-4	TGTGCCAGCAGCTTGGTACAGGGGAGTCCCTACGAGCAGTACTTC	CASSLVQGSPYEQYF
TRBJ2-7	.	16	TRBD2	TRBV9	TGTGCCAGCAGCGTTACCGGGACTAGCGGCTCCTACGAGCAGTACTTC	CASSVTGTSGSYEQYF
TRBJ2-1	.	17	.	TRBV6-2/TRBV6-3	TGTGCCAGCAGTTATCTAGCGTCAACTTGGTGGGACAATGAGCAGTTCTTC	CASSYLASTWWDNEQFF
TRBJ1-2	.	14	TRBD1	TRBV12-5	TGTGCTAGTGGTTTGTCCAGGGGGCTTGATGGCTACACCTTC	CASGLSRGLDGYTF
TRBJ2-5	.	15	TRBD2	TRBV3-1/TRBV3-2	TGTGCCAGCAGCCAATTCCTAGCGGGAGTGGAGACCCAGTACTTC	CASSQFLAGVETQYF
TRBJ2-7	.	15	.	TRBV12-2	TGTGCAAGTCGCTTAGGACAGCGACTCGACTACGAGCAGTACTTC	CASRLGQRLDYEQYF
TRBJ2-5	.	15	TRBD2	TRBV6-5	TGTGCCAGCAGTTACGATCGACTAGCTCCAGAGACCCAGTACTTC	CASSYDRLAPETQYF
TRBJ2-1	.	15	TRBD1	TRBV5-6	TGTGCCAGCAGCTTCCGGGACAGGGGTATTTGGGAGCAGTTCTTC	CASSFRDRGIWEQFF
TRBJ1-4	.	16	TRBD1	TRBV27	TGTGCCAGCAGGGCAAGGACAGGGGGAATTAGAGAAAAACTGTTTTTT	CASRARTGGIREKLFF
TRBJ1-5	once	15	.	TRBV19	TGTGCCAGTAGTATAACCAGGTATAGCAATCAGCCCCAGCATTTT	CASSITRYSNQPQHF